The following is a TCR beta chain sequence with its context. The antigen remains unidentified. This entry comes from a study of shared clonotypes between healthy human individuals. Study details: Plates per donor: three CD4 naive, three CD4 memory, two CD8 naive, one CD8 memory.

V was pared by 1 base and J by 6 bases, with 5 bases between. This CDR3 spans 11 amino acids. Germline lookup yields CDR1 SGHRS and CDR2 YFSETQ. Notes on the study in general: Among several donors, approximately 5% of naive CD4 clonotypes were found in common.

Libraries were prepared by immunoSEQ multiplex PCR; TCRdb keeps only in-frame clonotypes and omits some of them. This sample has a few hundred thousand clones, with approximately 97% found just once. The sequenced material came from naive CD4+ T cells sorted from blood. As to subset: CD45RA+ positively selected. The chain uses TRBV5-1 and TRBJ2-7, with D unclear. The clonotype was recovered from a woman aged 25 to 39 in good health. For the CDR3, the DNA is TGCGCCAGCAGCTTGTTTGGCGAGCAGTACTTC. It codes for CASSLFGEQYF.